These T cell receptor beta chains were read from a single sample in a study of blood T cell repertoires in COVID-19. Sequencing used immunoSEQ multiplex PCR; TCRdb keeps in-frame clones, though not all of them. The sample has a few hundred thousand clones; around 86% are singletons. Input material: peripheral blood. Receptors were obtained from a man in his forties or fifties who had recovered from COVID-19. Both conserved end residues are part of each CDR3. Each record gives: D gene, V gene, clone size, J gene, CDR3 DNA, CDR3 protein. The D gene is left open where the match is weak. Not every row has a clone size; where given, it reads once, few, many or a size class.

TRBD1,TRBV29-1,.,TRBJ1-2,TGCAGCGGAGAGACAGGGAGCTATGGCTACACCTTC,CSGETGSYGYTF
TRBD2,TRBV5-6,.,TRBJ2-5,TGTGCCAGCAGCGGGGGGGTACCGTACCAAGAGACCCAGTACTTC,CASSGGVPYQETQYF
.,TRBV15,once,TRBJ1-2,TGTGCCACCAGCAGAGTATTAGAACGCTACACCTTC,CATSRVLERYTF
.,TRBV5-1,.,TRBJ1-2,TGCGCCAGCAGCTTGTCGGGCAGGGGCTATGGCTACACCTTC,CASSLSGRGYGYTF
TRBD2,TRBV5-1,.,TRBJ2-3,TGCGCCAGCAGCTTGGCTAGCGGGAGCACAGATACGCAGTATTTT,CASSLASGSTDTQYF
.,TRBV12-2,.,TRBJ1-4,TGTGCAAGTCGCCGTAGACAGGGTCAAATTGAAAAACTGTTTTTT,CASRRRQGQIEKLFF
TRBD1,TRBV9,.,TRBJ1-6,TGTGCCAGCAGCAGCTGGACAGGGCCTAATTCACCCCTCCACTTT,CASSSWTGPNSPLHF
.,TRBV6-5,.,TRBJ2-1,TGTGCCAGCTGGTCGGATACCGGGAATGAGCAGTTCTTC,CASWSDTGNEQFF
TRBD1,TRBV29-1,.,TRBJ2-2,TGCAGCGTTGGAGACAGGGGGCGGGTCGGGGAGCTGTTTTTT,CSVGDRGRVGELFF
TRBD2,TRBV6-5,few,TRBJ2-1,TGTGCCAGCAGTAAAACTAGCGGGAGGGCACTTGAGCAGTTCTTC,CASSKTSGRALEQFF
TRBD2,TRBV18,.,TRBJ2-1,TGTGCCAGCTCACTTGGACTAGTTGAGGATGAGCAGTTCTTC,CASSLGLVEDEQFF
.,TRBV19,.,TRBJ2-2,TGTGCCAGTAGCGGGGGTAGATACACCGGGGAGCTGTTTTTT,CASSGGRYTGELFF
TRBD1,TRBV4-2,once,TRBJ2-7,TGTGCCAGCAGCCAAGAGACAGGGGGGTACGAGCAGTACTTC,CASSQETGGYEQYF
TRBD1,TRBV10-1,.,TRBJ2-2,TGCGCCAGCAGTGGCTGGACAGGGGACACCGGGGAGCTGTTTTTT,CASSGWTGDTGELFF
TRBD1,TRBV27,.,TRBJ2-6,TGTGCCAGCAGTTTATTTCGGACAGGGGGCGCCGGGGCCAACGTCCTGACTTTC,CASSLFRTGGAGANVLTF
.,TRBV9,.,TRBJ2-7,TGTGCCAGCAGCGATCAGGGATACGAGCAGTACTTC,CASSDQGYEQYF
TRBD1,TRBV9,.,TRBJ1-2,TGTGCCAGCAGAACTCTTCAGGGGGGTGATGGCTACACCTTC,CASRTLQGGDGYTF
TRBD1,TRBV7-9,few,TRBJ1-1,TGTGCCAGCAGAGCCTCGCAGGAGGGGGCAAACACTGAAGCTTTCTTT,CASRASQEGANTEAFF
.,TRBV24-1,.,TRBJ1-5,TGTGCCACCAGTGAACAACAGGGATATAGCAATCAGCCCCAGCATTTT,CATSEQQGYSNQPQHF
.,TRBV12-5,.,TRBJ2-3,TGTGCTAGTGGTTTGGGCCTTAGGAGTCGCACAGATACGCAGTATTTT,CASGLGLRSRTDTQYF
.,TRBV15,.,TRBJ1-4,TGTGCCACCAGCAGAGATAGGACAGCTGAAAAACTGTTTTTT,CATSRDRTAEKLFF
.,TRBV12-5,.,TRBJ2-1,TGTGCTAGTGGTTTTCTCAATGAGCAGTTCTTC,CASGFLNEQFF
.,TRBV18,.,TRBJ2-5,TGTGCCAGCTCAGGGAGGTGGGGCGCCGTCCAAGAGACCCAGTACTTC,CASSGRWGAVQETQYF
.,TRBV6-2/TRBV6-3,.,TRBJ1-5,TGTGCCAGCAGTTACTCTGGCCAGGGGCAGCCCCAGCATTTT,CASSYSGQGQPQHF
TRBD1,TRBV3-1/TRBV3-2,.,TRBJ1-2,TGTGCCAGCAGGACAGGGGGTGGCTCGGGGGGCTACACCTTC,CASRTGGGSGGYTF
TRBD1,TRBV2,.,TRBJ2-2,TGTGCCAGCACGCAGGGGTGGACAGGAAAGCTGTTTTTT,CASTQGWTGKLFF
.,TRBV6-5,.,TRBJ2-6,TGTGCCAGCACCCCTTACTCTGGGGCCAACGTCCTGACTTTC,CASTPYSGANVLTF
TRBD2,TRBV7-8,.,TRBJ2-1,TGTGCCAGCAGCTTAGCGGGTAGCGGGGCTGACAATGAGCAGTTCTTC,CASSLAGSGADNEQFF
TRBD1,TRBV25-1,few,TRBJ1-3,TGTGCCAGCAGTGTCGGGACAGGGATTAGAAACACCATATATTTT,CASSVGTGIRNTIYF
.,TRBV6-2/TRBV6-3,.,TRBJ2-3,TGTGCCAGCAGTTACGGGCAGAAAGATACGCAGTATTTT,CASSYGQKDTQYF
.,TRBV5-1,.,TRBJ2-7,TGCGCCAGCAGCCTGGACCCCGACAGGTACGAGCAGTACTTC,CASSLDPDRYEQYF
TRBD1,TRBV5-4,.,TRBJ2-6,TGTGCCAGCAGTGGGGCAGGGGGCCTGGGTGGGGCCAACGTCCTGACTTTC,CASSGAGGLGGANVLTF
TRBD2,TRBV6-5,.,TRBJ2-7,TGTGCCAGCAGTCGACTAGCGCAAGAGCAGTACTTC,CASSRLAQEQYF
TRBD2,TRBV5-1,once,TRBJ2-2,TGCGCCAGCAGCTCGGTCGGGACTAGCGGAACCGGGGAGCTGTTTTTT,CASSSVGTSGTGELFF
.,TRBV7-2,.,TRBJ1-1,TGTGCCAGCAGCTTGCCGGGAGGTCCTGAAGCTTTCTTT,CASSLPGGPEAFF
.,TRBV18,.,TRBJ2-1,TGTGCCAGCTCGCATCGGGAGAATCATGAGCAGTTCTTC,CASSHRENHEQFF
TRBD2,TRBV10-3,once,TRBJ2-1,TGTGCCATCAGTGAGTCCCTAGCGGGGGGTCCCAAAAGCTCCTACAATGAGCAGTTCTTC,CAISESLAGGPKSSYNEQFF
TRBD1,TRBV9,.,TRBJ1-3,TGTGCCAGCAGCGCAGAACAGGGGGTATACGGAAACACCATATATTTT,CASSAEQGVYGNTIYF
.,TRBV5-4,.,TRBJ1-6,TGTGCCAGCAGCTTGCCGATAGGGGGGGGAGATTCACCCCTCCACTTT,CASSLPIGGGDSPLHF
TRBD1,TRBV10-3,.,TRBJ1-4,TGTGCCATCAGTGGGGGACAGGGGAGAAAACTGTTTTTT,CAISGGQGRKLFF
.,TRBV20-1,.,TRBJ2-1,TGCAGTGCCACAGATGGTGAGCAGTTCTTC,CSATDGEQFF
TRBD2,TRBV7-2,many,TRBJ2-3,TGTGCCAGCAGCTTTCAAGCCGGACTAGCGGTCACAGATACGCAGTATTTT,CASSFQAGLAVTDTQYF
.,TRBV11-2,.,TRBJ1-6,TGTGCCAGCAGCTTAGTAAACTCCTATAATTCACCCCTCCACTTT,CASSLVNSYNSPLHF
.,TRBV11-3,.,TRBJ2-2,TGTGCCAGCAGCTTAGAAAGGGGTTTGGTGCGCACCGGGGAGCTGTTTTTT,CASSLERGLVRTGELFF
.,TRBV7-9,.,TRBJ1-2,TGTGCCAGCAGCTTAGACAGCTACGGCTACACCTTC,CASSLDSYGYTF
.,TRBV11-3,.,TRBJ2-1,TGTGCCAGCAGCTTAGTTAGGGGGTCCAATGAGCAGTTCTTC,CASSLVRGSNEQFF
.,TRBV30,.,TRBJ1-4,TGTGCCTGGAGGTATAATGAAAAACTGTTTTTT,CAWRYNEKLFF
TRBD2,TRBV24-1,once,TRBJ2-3,TGTGCCACCAGTGATAACGGGGGGGCTATAGATACGCAGTATTTT,CATSDNGGAIDTQYF
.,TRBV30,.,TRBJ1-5,TGTGCCTGGAGACATCCAGGGGGCAATCAGCCCCAGCATTTT,CAWRHPGGNQPQHF
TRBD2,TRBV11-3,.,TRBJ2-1,TGTGCCAGCAGCTTCCGTGGGACTAGCGGAACCAATGAGCAGTTCTTC,CASSFRGTSGTNEQFF
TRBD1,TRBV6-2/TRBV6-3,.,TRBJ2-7,TGTGCCAGCAGTACAGGGGCGGAAGGGAGTTACGAGCAGTACTTC,CASSTGAEGSYEQYF
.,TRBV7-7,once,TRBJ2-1,TGTGCCAGCAGCCTATACCCCGGGACTCACTCCTACAATGAGCAGTTCTTC,CASSLYPGTHSYNEQFF
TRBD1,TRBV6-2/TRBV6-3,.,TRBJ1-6,TGTGCCAGCAGTTGGGGACAGGGGAGAAATTCACCCCTCCACTTT,CASSWGQGRNSPLHF
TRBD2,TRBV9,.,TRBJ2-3,TGTGCCAGCAGCGAGCTGACGGGGGGGCCGGCAGATACGCAGTATTTT,CASSELTGGPADTQYF
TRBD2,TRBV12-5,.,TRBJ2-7,TGTGCTAGTGCCGGGGGGGAGCAGTACTTC,CASAGGEQYF
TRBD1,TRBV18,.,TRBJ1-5,TGTGCCAGCTCACCTTCGGACAGGGGGCTTTTAAGCAATCAGCCCCAGCATTTT,CASSPSDRGLLSNQPQHF
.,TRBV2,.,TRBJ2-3,TGTGCCAGCAGTGAAGAAGCCATTTACACAGATACGCAGTATTTT,CASSEEAIYTDTQYF
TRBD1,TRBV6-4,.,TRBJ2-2,TGTGCCAGCAGGATCGGACAGGGACCGAACACCGGGGAGCTGTTTTTT,CASRIGQGPNTGELFF
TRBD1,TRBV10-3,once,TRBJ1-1,TGTGCCATCAGTGACAGGGGGAAGGAAACTGAAGCTTTCTTT,CAISDRGKETEAFF